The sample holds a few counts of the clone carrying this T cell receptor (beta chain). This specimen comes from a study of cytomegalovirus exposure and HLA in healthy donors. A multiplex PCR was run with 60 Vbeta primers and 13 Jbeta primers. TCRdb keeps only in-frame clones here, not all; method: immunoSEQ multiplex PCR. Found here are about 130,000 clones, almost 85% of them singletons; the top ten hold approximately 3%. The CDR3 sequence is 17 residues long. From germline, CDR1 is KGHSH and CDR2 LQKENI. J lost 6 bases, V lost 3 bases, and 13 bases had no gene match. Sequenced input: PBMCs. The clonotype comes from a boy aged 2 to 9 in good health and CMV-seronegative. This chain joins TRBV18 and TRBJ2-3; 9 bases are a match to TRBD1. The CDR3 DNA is TGTGCCAGCTCACCCATGATCCGGGACAGGGAGAGGGATACGCAGTATTTT. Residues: CASSPMIRDRERDTQYF.